The clone carrying this T cell receptor beta chain was picked up a small number of times. TCR cDNA, made by 5'RACE template switching, carried an added universal primer site and UMIs. MiXCR was run by TCRdb on the 5' RACE reads, yielding one entry per CDR3 protein. The table lists 500,000 to 650,000 distinct CDR3 sequences, 9% to 15% of them singletons. These data originate in a study of T cells after yellow fever vaccination. The CDR3 consists of 13 residues. V shed 6 bases and J 8 bases; nucleotides not matched to a gene: 5. Germline V gene data show CDR1 as SGHDT and CDR2 as YYEEEE. The clonotype comes from a man aged 25-40 years who received the YFV17D yellow fever vaccine. The source material was PBMCs, sampled on the day of the yellow fever booster vaccination. The V gene is TRBV5-6, the J gene TRBJ2-1, with 10 bases lining up with TRBD2. The CDR3 sequence is CASILAGIDEQFF. The CDR3 bases are TGTGCCAGCATACTAGCGGGAATAGATGAGCAGTTCTTC.